The 13 T cell receptor beta chains in this list originate from one sample, sequenced in a study of cytomegalovirus exposure and HLA in healthy donors (dated by TCRdb to the late 2010s). The library was obtained by the immunoSEQ multiplex PCR assay. For the multiplex PCR, a mixture combining 60 forward primers for TCR Vbeta segments and 13 reverse primers for TCR Jbeta segments was used. TCRdb carries this immuneACCESS record with in-frame sequences only. Its versions omit some clonotypes, under half of them owing to an unresolved V gene in the studies checked, with the rest unexplained. This sample is represented by 50,000 to 65,000 clones; 71% of them were singletons. The leading ten clones occupy around a quarter of the sample. Input material: PBMCs. The receptors derive from a man aged 45 to 65 in good health and CMV-seropositive.

This clone appeared a single time. The chain has TRBV2 and TRBJ1-5; 9 nucleotides match TRBD1. This CDR3 is 14 amino acids long. Trimming removed 5 bases from V and 8 bases from J; junction bases left unmatched: 7. The germline gives CDR1 SNHLY, CDR2 FYNNEI. The CDR3 loop is CASSQDRGIKPQHF. In nucleotides, the CDR3 is TGTGCCAGCAGTCAGGACAGGGGAATAAAGCCCCAGCATTTT.

The chain couples TRBV15 to TRBJ2-1; weak D call: TRBD1 (5 bases). With 0 bases removed from V and 1 base from J, the gap between germline ends came to 10 bases. The CDR3 has 16 amino acids. Germline V gene data show CDR1 as LNHNV and CDR2 as YYDKDF (reference sequence). The CDR3 region is CATSRDLRASYNEQFF. The DNA of the CDR3 is TGTGCCACCAGCAGAGATCTCAGGGCGTCCTACAATGAGCAGTTCTTC.

J is TRBJ2-7 and V is TRBV7-8; TRBD1 matches at 8 bases. The trim removed 6 bases at V and 0 bases at J, leaving 7 bases unmatched. Germline assignment: CDR1 SGHVS and CDR2 FQNEAQ. The CDR3 extends over 15 amino acids. CDR3 residues: CASRAQGGYSYEQYF. CDR3 coding DNA: TGTGCCAGCAGGGCACAGGGGGGCTACTCCTACGAGCAGTACTTC. Together with reference TRBV7-8 and TRBJ2-7, the CDR3 gives the full variable domain: GAGVSQSPRYKVAKRGQDVALRCDPISGHVSLFWYQQALGQGPEFLTYFQNEAQLDKSGLPSDRFFAERPEGSVSTLKIQRTQQEDSAVYLCASRAQGGYSYEQYFGPGTRLTVT.

The chain has TRBV7-9 and TRBJ2-7; 8 bases agree with TRBD1. CDR1 is SEHNR and CDR2 is FQNEAQ in the germline V gene (reference sequence). V trimming: 6 bases; J trimming: 3 bases; junction bases outside the gene matches: 7. The CDR3 covers 14 residues. CDR3 amino acids: CASRHRDRNYEQYV. The CDR3 DNA reads TGTGCCAGCAGACACCGGGACAGGAACTACGAGCAGTACGTC.

V and J are TRBV6-1 and TRBJ2-1; perhaps TRBD1 as D (5 bases). V gave up 2 bases and J gave up 6 bases, with 20 bases separating them. CDR3 size: 17 residues. The V gene's germline CDR1 is MNHNS and CDR2 SASEGT. CDR3 nucleotide sequence: TGTGCCAGCAGTGAAAAGTTGTCCGGATACGACAGCAATGAGCAGTTCTTC. Residues: CASSEKLSGYDSNEQFF.

The V and J genes are TRBV5-1 and TRBJ2-2; 12 positions agree with TRBD2. Germline V gives CDR1 SGHRS, CDR2 YFSETQ. Trimming removed 0 bases from V and 5 bases from J; junction bases left unmatched: 2. The length of the CDR3 is 16 residues. CDR3 bases: TGCGCCAGCAGCTTGGCCCTAGCGGGGGGGACCGGGGAGCTGTTTTTT. This translates into CASSLALAGGTGELFF.

The chain is built from TRBV19 and TRBJ2-7; 7 nucleotides match TRBD2. The J segment lost 3 bases and the V segment lost 5 bases, leaving 13 bases of the junction unmatched. Germline V gene sequence: CDR1 LNHDA, CDR2 SQIVND (reference sequence). There are 16 residues in the CDR3. As DNA, the CDR3 is TGTGCCAGTAGTGATGCGAGGGCTAGCGGAGACTACGAGCAGTACTTC. Amino acid sequence: CASSDARASGDYEQYF.

This clone was seen a few times. V gene TRBV5-8 combines with J gene TRBJ2-2; 10 positions match TRBD2. The CDR3 loop spans 18 amino acids. Germline CDR1 SGHTS, CDR2 YDEGEE. The V and J ends lost 0 bases and 2 bases, in that order; junction bases with no gene match: 7. The CDR3 loop is CASSLGLAGELNTGELFF. DNA of the CDR3: TGTGCCAGCAGCTTGGGGCTAGCGGGAGAATTAAACACCGGGGAGCTGTTTTTT.

This clone has just one count. The chain has TRBV30 and TRBJ2-3; maybe TRBD2 (6 bases). The CDR3 sequence is 16 residues long. V lost 3 bases to trimming and J lost 0 bases, with 16 bases between them. CDR1 and CDR2 (germline): GTSNPN, SVGIG (reference sequence). In nucleotides, the CDR3 is TGTGCCTGGAGCAAATGGGACTCCTCAAGCACAGATACGCAGTATTTT. It yields the protein CAWSKWDSSSTDTQYF.

V and J are TRBV16 and TRBJ1-1, with D possibly TRBD1 on 5 matching bases. Germline CDR1 is KGHSY and CDR2 is FQNENV. The CDR3 contains 17 residues. V was cut by 3 bases and J by 3 bases, with 20 bases left in between. CDR3 sequence (DNA): TGTGCCAGCAGCCACCCCTCGGCGGGAATAGGGGACACTGAAGCTTTCTTT. Translation gives CASSHPSAGIGDTEAFF.

This chain connects TRBV30 to TRBJ1-5; D may be TRBD1 (6 bases). The germline V gene has CDR1 GTSNPN and CDR2 SVGIG (reference sequence). V lost 2 bases and J lost 5, with 7 bases in between. The CDR3 covers 12 residues. The CDR3 DNA is TGTGCCTGGAGTCCAGGGGATCAGCCCCAGCATTTT. Its translation is CAWSPGDQPQHF.

This clone was counted between two and nine times. The rearrangement uses TRBV2 and TRBJ1-1; 9 bases line up with TRBD1. The CDR3 is 14 residues long. Germline lookup yields CDR1 SNHLY and CDR2 FYNNEI. The trim removed 7 bases at V and 4 bases at J, leaving 7 bases unmatched. The CDR3 DNA sequence: TGTGCCAGCAACGGACAGGGGTTTTCCACTGAAGCTTTCTTT. It encodes CASNGQGFSTEAFF.

The V call is TRBV7-6, the J call TRBJ1-1, with a tentative D call TRBD1 (5 bases). Trimming shortened V by 5 bases and J by 2 bases, and 12 bases separated the two germline ends. The length of the CDR3 is 14 residues. From germline, CDR1 is SGHVS and CDR2 FNYEAQ. The CDR3 loop reads CASSLGTGNTEAFF. The CDR3, as DNA: TGTGCCAGCAGCCTCGGCACAGGAAACACTGAAGCTTTCTTT.